Listed below are T cell receptor beta chains from one sample, sequenced in a study of cytomegalovirus exposure and HLA in healthy donors. Libraries were prepared by immunoSEQ multiplex PCR; TCRdb keeps only in-frame clonotypes and omits some of them. In all, the sample yields 150,000 to 200,000 clones. The sequenced sample consisted of PBMCs. Receptor source: a man aged 25 to 40 in good health and CMV-seronegative. Both conserved end residues are part of each CDR3. D genes are given only for firm matches.

>TRBD2|TRBJ2-4|TRBV7-7
TGTGCCAGCAGCTTACAGACTAGCGGGAGGGCCTTGGCCAAAAACATTCAGTACTTC
CASSLQTSGRALAKNIQYF
>TRBD1|TRBJ2-3|TRBV6-1
TGTGCCAGCGAAGGACAGGGGGCTGATACGCAGTATTTT
CASEGQGADTQYF
>TRBD2|TRBJ2-2|TRBV30
TGTGCCTGGAAAGCGGGGGGGACGAACACCGGGGAGCTGTTTTTT
CAWKAGGTNTGELFF
>TRBD2|TRBJ2-3|TRBV4-2
TGTGCCAGCAGCCAGGGACCGGGACTAGCGTCCCCAGATACGCAGTATTTT
CASSQGPGLASPDTQYF
>-|TRBJ1-1|TRBV19
TGTGCCAGTAGGTTGGGGGCGAACACTGAAGCTTTCTTT
CASRLGANTEAFF
>-|TRBJ2-3|TRBV7-8
TGTGCCAGCAGCGAGCGACCGGGAACCACGCAGTATTTT
CASSERPGTTQYF
>TRBD1|TRBJ2-3|TRBV4-1
TGCGCCAGCAGCCAAGATTTGGGGACAGGGGGGTTCACAGATACGCAGTATTTT
CASSQDLGTGGFTDTQYF
>TRBD1|TRBJ1-4|TRBV7-2
TGTGCCAGCAGCCGGGACAGGGGTGCAACTAATGAAAAACTGTTTTTT
CASSRDRGATNEKLFF
>-|TRBJ1-1|TRBV9
TGTGCCAGCAGCTCAGTAATGGGGTTTGGGGGCGGGAACACTGAAGCTTTCTTT
CASSSVMGFGGGNTEAFF
>-|TRBJ2-1|TRBV5-1
TGCGCCAGCAGCTTAGGACTCCCTCCCTACAATGAGCAGTTCTTC
CASSLGLPPYNEQFF
>TRBD1|TRBJ2-7|TRBV2
TGTGCCAGCAGTGGGACAGGAGAGCAGTACTTC
CASSGTGEQYF
>TRBD1|TRBJ2-1|TRBV18
TGTGCCAGCTCACGTAAACCGGGACAGGGGGCTGATAGGTCCTACAATGAGCAGTTCTTC
CASSRKPGQGADRSYNEQFF
>-|TRBJ1-5|TRBV6-5
TGTGCCAGCAGTCCTAGGGGTCCCCAATGGCCCCAGCATTTT
CASSPRGPQWPQHF
>-|TRBJ2-6|TRBV5-6
TGTGCCAGCAGCTCGCTTGAGGGACACAGCTCTGGGGCCAACGTCCTGACTTTC
CASSSLEGHSSGANVLTF
>-|TRBJ2-2|TRBV10-2
TGCGCCAGCAGTCAACCACTACCGAACACCGGGGAGCTGTTTTTT
CASSQPLPNTGELFF
>TRBD2|TRBJ2-1|TRBV11-2
TGTGCCAGCAGACTAGCGGGAGCCCTCAATGAGCAGTTCTTC
CASRLAGALNEQFF
>-|TRBJ1-2|TRBV5-1
TGCGCCAGCAGCTTGATGGGGGGGAGCTACACCTTC
CASSLMGGSYTF
>-|TRBJ1-5|TRBV10-1
TGCGCCAGCATCGCCCATCGGTCGGTCCCCAATCAGCCCCAGCATTTT
CASIAHRSVPNQPQHF
>-|TRBJ2-1|TRBV11-2
TGTGCCAGCAGCTTTGTACACCTCGTACCGTACAATGAGCAGTTCTTC
CASSFVHLVPYNEQFF
>TRBD1|TRBJ2-7|TRBV7-3
TGTGCCAGCAGCCCCACAGGGGGAACCTACGAGCAGTACTTC
CASSPTGGTYEQYF
>-|TRBJ2-7|TRBV9
TGTGCCAGCAGCGTAGATTTAGGATCGGGGTCCTACGAGCAGTACTTC
CASSVDLGSGSYEQYF
>TRBD2|TRBJ2-1|TRBV6-1
TGTGCCAGCAGTGAATGGACTAGCGGTGACAATGAGCAGTTCTTC
CASSEWTSGDNEQFF
>-|TRBJ2-3|TRBV7-9
TGTGCCAGCAGCCCAACGAGCCTGGAGGCGGCAGATACGCAGTATTTT
CASSPTSLEAADTQYF
>-|TRBJ2-7|TRBV30
TGTGCCTGGAGTGAGAACAGGGTGCAAGGGGAGCAGTACTTC
CAWSENRVQGEQYF
>-|TRBJ1-1|TRBV30
TGTGCCTGGAGCCTAACTGAAGCTTTCTTT
CAWSLTEAFF
>TRBD1|TRBJ1-2|TRBV19
TGTGCCACAGGACAGGGGGTGGCCTATGGCTACACCTTC
CATGQGVAYGYTF
>-|TRBJ1-1|TRBV12-5
TGTGCTACCCTAGGGGGGGCTAAAGCTTTCTTT
CATLGGAKAFF
>-|TRBJ1-4|TRBV19
TGTGCCAGTAGTATAGTCAGGGTTTCTAATGAAAAACTGTTTTTT
CASSIVRVSNEKLFF
>-|TRBJ2-5|TRBV29-1
TGCAGCGTTGATGGTCAGGGGAGAGAGACCCAGTACTTC
CSVDGQGRETQYF
>-|TRBJ2-7|TRBV6-1
TGTGCCAGCAGTGACTCTGGGTTTTCTAGGGAGCAGTACTTC
CASSDSGFSREQYF
>TRBD2|TRBJ2-3|TRBV4-3
TGCGCCAGCAGCCAAGATCACCGAGCGGGGGGTGCAGATACGCAGTATTTT
CASSQDHRAGGADTQYF
>TRBD2|TRBJ2-2|TRBV15
TGTGCCACCAACCGGGGGCCGATAGCGGGAGACACCGGGGAGCTGTTTTTT
CATNRGPIAGDTGELFF
>-|TRBJ2-1|TRBV5-4
TGTGAAACAAAGACTGCGAGCTCCTACAATGAGCAGTTCTTC
CETKTASSYNEQFF
>-|TRBJ2-2|TRBV28
TGTGCCAGCAATTCTAGGAACACCGGGGAGCTGTTTTTT
CASNSRNTGELFF
>-|TRBJ1-5|TRBV5-1
TGCGCCAGCAGCCTAGGGGACTCGGGTCAGCCCCAGCATTTT
CASSLGDSGQPQHF
>TRBD2|TRBJ2-1|TRBV19
TGTGCCAGTAGTATCTCCGCGGGGGGGCCCAATGAGCAGTTCTTC
CASSISAGGPNEQFF
>TRBD1|TRBJ2-7|TRBV28
TGTGCCAGCAGGACAGGGGGCTGGGAGCAGTACTTC
CASRTGGWEQYF
>-|TRBJ2-7|TRBV5-1
TGCGCCAGCAGCTTGGCTCTAGCGAGGGACGAGCAGTACTTC
CASSLALARDEQYF
>TRBD1|TRBJ2-7|TRBV19
TGTGCCAGTAGTATTTTGTCGGGACAGATTTACGAGCAGTACTTC
CASSILSGQIYEQYF
>TRBD1|TRBJ1-1|TRBV30
TGTGCCTGGAGGGTGACAGGGGGTCAAACTGAAGCTTTCTTT
CAWRVTGGQTEAFF
>TRBD2|TRBJ2-3|TRBV30
TGTGCCTGGTCTCCAGGAGAAAGCGGGGACCTCACAGATACGCAGTATTTT
CAWSPGESGDLTDTQYF
>TRBD1|TRBJ1-4|TRBV9
TGTGCCAGCAGCGTTGGACAGGGGGGACGTAATGAAAAACTGTTTTTT
CASSVGQGGRNEKLFF
>TRBD2|TRBJ2-1|TRBV4-2
TGTGCCAGCAGCCAAGATAGAGGACTAGCGGCTAACAATGAGCAGTTCTTC
CASSQDRGLAANNEQFF
>TRBD1|TRBJ1-5|TRBV4-1
TGCGCCAGCAGCCCGTCTCCGGGACAGGGGCCAGGTTTTGGCAATCAGCCCCAGCATTTT
CASSPSPGQGPGFGNQPQHF
>-|TRBJ1-2|TRBV4-1
TGCGCCAGCAGCGCAGGAGTGGGGGCCGTCTATGGCTACACCTTC
CASSAGVGAVYGYTF
>-|TRBJ2-1|TRBV11-3
TGTGCCAGCAGCTTACCCGGCGCCGACTGGAACGACAATGAGCAGTTCTTC
CASSLPGADWNDNEQFF
>TRBD2|TRBJ2-1|TRBV2
TGTGCCAGCAGTGCCAGTACTAGCGGCTCCTACAATGAGCAGTTCTTC
CASSASTSGSYNEQFF